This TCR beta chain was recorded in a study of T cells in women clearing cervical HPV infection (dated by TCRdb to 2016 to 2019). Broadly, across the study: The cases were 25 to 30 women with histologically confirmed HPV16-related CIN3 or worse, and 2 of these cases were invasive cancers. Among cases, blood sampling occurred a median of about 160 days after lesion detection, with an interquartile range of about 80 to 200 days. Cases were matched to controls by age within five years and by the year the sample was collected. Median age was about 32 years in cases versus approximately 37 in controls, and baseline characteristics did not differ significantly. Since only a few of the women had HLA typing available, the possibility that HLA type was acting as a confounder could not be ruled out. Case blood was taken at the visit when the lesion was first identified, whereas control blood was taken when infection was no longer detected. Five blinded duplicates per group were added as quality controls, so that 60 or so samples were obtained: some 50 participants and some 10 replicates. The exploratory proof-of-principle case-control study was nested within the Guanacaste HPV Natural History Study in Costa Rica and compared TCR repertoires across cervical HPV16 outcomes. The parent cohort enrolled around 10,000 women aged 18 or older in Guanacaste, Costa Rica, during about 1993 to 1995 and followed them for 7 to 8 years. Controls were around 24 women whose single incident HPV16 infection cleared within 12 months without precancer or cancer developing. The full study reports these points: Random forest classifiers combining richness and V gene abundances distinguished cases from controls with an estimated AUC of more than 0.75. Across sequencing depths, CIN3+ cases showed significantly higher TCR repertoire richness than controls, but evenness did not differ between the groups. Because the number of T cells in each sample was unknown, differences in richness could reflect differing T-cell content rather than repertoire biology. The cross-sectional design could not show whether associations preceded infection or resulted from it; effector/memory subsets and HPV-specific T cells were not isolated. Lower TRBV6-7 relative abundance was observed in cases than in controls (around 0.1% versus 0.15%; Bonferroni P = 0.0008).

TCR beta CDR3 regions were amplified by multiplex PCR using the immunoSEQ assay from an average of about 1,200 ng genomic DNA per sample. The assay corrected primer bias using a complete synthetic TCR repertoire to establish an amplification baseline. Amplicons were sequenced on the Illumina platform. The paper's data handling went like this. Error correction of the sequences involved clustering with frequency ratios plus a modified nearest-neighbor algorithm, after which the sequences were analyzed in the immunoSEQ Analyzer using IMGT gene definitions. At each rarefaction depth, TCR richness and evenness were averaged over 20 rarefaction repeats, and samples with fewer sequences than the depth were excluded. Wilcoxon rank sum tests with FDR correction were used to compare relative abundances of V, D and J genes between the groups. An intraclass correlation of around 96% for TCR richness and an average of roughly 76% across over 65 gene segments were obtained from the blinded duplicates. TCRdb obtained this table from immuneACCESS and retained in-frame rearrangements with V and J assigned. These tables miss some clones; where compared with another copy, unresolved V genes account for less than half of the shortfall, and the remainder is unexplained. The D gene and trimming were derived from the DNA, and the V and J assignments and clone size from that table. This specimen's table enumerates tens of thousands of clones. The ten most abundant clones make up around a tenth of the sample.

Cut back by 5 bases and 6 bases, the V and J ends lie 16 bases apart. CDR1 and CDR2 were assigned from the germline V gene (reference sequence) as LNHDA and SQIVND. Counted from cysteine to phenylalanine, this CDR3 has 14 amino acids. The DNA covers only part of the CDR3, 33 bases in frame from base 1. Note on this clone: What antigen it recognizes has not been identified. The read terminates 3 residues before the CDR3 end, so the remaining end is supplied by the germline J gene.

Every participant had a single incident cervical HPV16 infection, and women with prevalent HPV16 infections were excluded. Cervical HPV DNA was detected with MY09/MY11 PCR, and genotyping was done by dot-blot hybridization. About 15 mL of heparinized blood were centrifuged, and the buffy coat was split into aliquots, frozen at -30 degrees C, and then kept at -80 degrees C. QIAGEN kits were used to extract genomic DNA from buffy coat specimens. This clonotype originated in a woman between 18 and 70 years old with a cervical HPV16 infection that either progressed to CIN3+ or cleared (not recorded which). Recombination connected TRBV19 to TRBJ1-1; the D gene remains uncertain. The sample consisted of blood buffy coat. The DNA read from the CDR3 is TGTGCCAGTAGTGAGTACCCTATACGGGCTGAA. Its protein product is CASSEYPIRAE. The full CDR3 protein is CASSEYPIRAEAFF.